What follows describes a single T cell receptor beta chain. TCRdb's table, derived via immunoSEQ multiplex PCR, lists solely in-frame clones and lacks some. The table has 70,000 to 80,000 clones, roughly nine tenths seen once; the top ten hold roughly 2.6%. The record originates from a study of T cell clones after liver transplantation. Background on the study: Post-transplant blood was tracked for graft-donor-reactive T cell clones identified in a pre-transplant mixed lymphocyte reaction. Graft-donor-reactive sequences were compared with third-party-reactive TCRbeta sequences from pre-transplant mixed lymphocyte reactions. Samples came pre-transplant, pre-randomization before withdrawal, and post-randomization after withdrawal ended.

The clonotype was recovered from a human donor who received a liver transplant. The sequenced sample was CD4+ T cells from blood, obtained before liver transplant.

The CDR3 region is CASSAPGDRVSNEQFF. The DNA of the CDR3 is TGTGCCAGCAGCGCCCCGGGGGACAGGGTTTCCAATGAGCAGTTCTTC. This chain uses TRBV11-3 with TRBJ2-1; 9 nucleotides agree with TRBD1. CDR3 length: 16 amino acids. The V and J ends lost 5 bases and 6 bases, in that order; junction bases with no gene match: 11. The germline V gene encodes CDR1 SGHNT and CDR2 YENEEA.